This TCR beta chain appears in the sequencing data of a study of T cells in Graves' hyperthyroidism and ophthalmopathy. Study-wide findings and caveats: Blood also held most thyroid clonotypes expanded beyond 0.001. Using 13 V-J features, a model discriminated ophthalmopathy from stable hyperthyroidism.

This clonotype was picked up a small number of times. The antigen is unknown. Trimming removed 0 bases from V and 1 base from J, with 9 bases in between. The CDR3 sequence is 14 residues long. Germline CDR1 and CDR2: GTSNPN and SVGIG (reference sequence). TCR beta CDR3 regions were amplified from RNA transcripts. An initial round of RT-PCR targeting the TCR CDR3 relied on the HTBI primer set. Each CDR3 protein gets one entry after TCRdb re-called the multiplex PCR reads with MiXCR. The data show about 720,000 distinct CDR3 sequences, with roughly 15% seen just once and around 7.7% held by the top ten. Hyperthyroidism of Graves' type that showed no ophthalmopathy progression within 18 months was stable. Diagnoses used clinical symptoms, serum thyroxine and TRAb, thyroid ultrasound and orbital computed tomography.

This chain links TRBV30 with TRBJ1-1; D unresolved. Sequencing was done on a sample of blood. The clonotype comes from a man aged 18 to 29 with Graves' hyperthyroidism. The CDR3: CAWSVRLTNTEAFF. The DNA of the CDR3 is TGTGCCTGGAGTGTACGGCTGACGAACACTGAAGCTTTCTTT. The full variable domain, rest sourced from reference TRBV30 and TRBJ1-1, is SQTIHQWPATLVQPVGSPLSLECTVEGTSNPNLYWYRQAAGRGLQLLFYSVGIGQISSEVPQNLSASRPQDRQFILSSKKLLLSDSGFYLCAWSVRLTNTEAFFGQGTRLTVV.